The clone carrying this TCR beta chain was observed a handful of times. This specimen belongs to a study of identical twins. TCRdb re-called the 5' RACE reads through MiXCR, storing one row per CDR3 protein. The data hold around 960,000 distinct CDR3 sequences, with 10% to 15% observed a single time. CDR1 and CDR2 from the germline V gene are SGHNT and YENEEA. This CDR3 is 14 amino acids long. The V end was cut by 3 bases, the J end by 1 base, with 9 bases between. These data were likewise used in another study, on yellow fever vaccine responses in identical twins.

This TCR was recovered from a woman in her late teens or twenties in good health. The sequencing input was PBMCs. The chain uses TRBV11-3 and TRBJ1-1; D gene uncertain. In DNA form, the CDR3 reads TGTGCCAGCAGCTTCCGCGGACCGAACACTGAAGCTTTCTTT. Translating gives CASSFRGPNTEAFF.